The 25 T cell receptor beta chains in this list originate from one sample, sequenced in a study of Graves' ophthalmopathy and Graves' hyperthyroidism. For repertoire sequencing, the TCR beta CDR3 regions were amplified from RNA transcripts. A first-round RT-PCR used HTBI primers, followed by a second-round multiplex PCR. TCRdb itself ran the multiplex PCR reads through MiXCR, one entry per CDR3 protein. The sample has 1 million to 1.3 million distinct CDR3 sequences, about 40% seen once. Sample: peripheral blood or thyroid tissue (not recorded which). Source of these receptors: an adult man with Graves' hyperthyroidism.

This clonotype was found a few times. The V gene is TRBV9, the J gene TRBJ2-7; tentative D call: TRBD2 (6 bases). The CDR3 extends over 13 amino acids. Looked up from germline, CDR1 is SGDLS and CDR2 is YYNGEE. The V end was cut by 2 bases, the J end by 6 bases, with 12 bases between. CDR3 region: CASSVGRGGEQYF. CDR3 sequence (DNA): TGTGCCAGCAGCGTGGGGCGGGGAGGCGAGCAGTACTTC.

This clonotype was observed many times. In DNA form, the CDR3 reads TGTGCCAGCAGCTTCTCCGACAGGGAGAATTCACCCCTCCACTTT. As protein: CASSFSDRENSPLHF. The chain recombines TRBV5-5 with TRBJ1-6, with TRBD1 identical over 7 bases. CDR1 is SGHKS, CDR2 YYEKEE, per germline (reference sequence). There are 15 residues in the CDR3. V lost 2 bases, J lost 7 bases, and 6 bases stayed unmatched.

In the case of this clonotype: This sequence may be a read error, since a much larger clone differs from it by one base. V and J are TRBV5-8 and TRBJ2-7; D is possibly TRBD1 (5 bases). Germline lookup yields CDR1 SGHTS and CDR2 YDEGEE. The CDR3 has 13 residues. The CDR3 sequence: CASGLTQGYEQYF. The DNA of the CDR3 is TGTGCCAGCGGCTTGACTCAGGGCTACGAGCAGTACTTC.

This clonotype was seen only a few times. This chain links TRBV7-9 with TRBJ2-2; 8 bases are a match to TRBD1. The CDR3 loop spans 15 amino acids. Germline CDR1 reads SEHNR; CDR2 reads FQNEAQ (reference sequence). Losses at the gene ends were 5 bases for V and 6 bases for J; bases not matched to a gene: 8. CDR3 sequence (DNA): TGTGCCAGCAGCCAATCCCAGGGGGCGCCCGGGGAGCTGTTTTTT. Translating gives CASSQSQGAPGELFF.

In nucleotides, the CDR3 is TGCAGCGTTGTGCTTCGGGAGAACACCGGGGAGCTGTTTTTT. It encodes CSVVLRENTGELFF. J is TRBJ2-2 and V is TRBV29-1, with D possibly TRBD2 on 5 matching bases. Germline CDR1 is SQVTM and CDR2 is ANQGSEA. Trimming cost V 4 bases and J 1 base, with 10 bases left between them. The CDR3 length is 14 residues.

In its sample, this clonotype was seen once. A much bigger clone sits one base away, suggesting this may be a read error. V gene TRBV20-1 combines with J gene TRBJ1-4; D gene unclear. Between the trimmed V and J ends, which lost 5 bases and 7 bases, there was a span of 14 bases. The CDR3 is 13 amino acids. The germline CDR1 and CDR2 sequences are DFQATT and SNEGSKA (reference sequence). Written as DNA, the CDR3 is TGCAGTGCTGGCACAGCCTTAGGTGAAAAACTGTTTTTT. Protein product: CSAGTALGEKLFF.

This clonotype was seen many times. V gene TRBV10-3 combines with J gene TRBJ1-1, with D maybe TRBD1 (5 bases). Trimming shortened V by 3 bases and J by 7 bases, and 15 bases separated the two germline ends. This CDR3 has 14 amino acids. Germline CDR1 is ENHRY and CDR2 is SYGVKD. As DNA, the CDR3 is TGTGCCATCAGTGAAAGCGACAGACTGATTGAAGCTTTCTTT. This codes for CAISESDRLIEAFF.

The chain links TRBV7-9 to TRBJ1-4; D is ambiguous. V was trimmed by 5 bases and J by 0 bases, leaving 13 bases between them. CDR1 and CDR2 (germline): SEHNR, FQNEAQ (reference sequence). CDR3 length: 16 amino acids. CDR3 nucleotide sequence: TGTGCCAGCAGCCACCGGGCGACGGCAACTAATGAAAAACTGTTTTTT. It is translated as CASSHRATATNEKLFF.

About this clonotype: At one boundary the junction diverges from the germline segment, which might be a read error. This rearrangement joins TRBV7-6 to TRBJ2-2; maybe TRBD2 (5 bases). The V gene's germline CDR1 is SGHVS and CDR2 FNYEAQ. The CDR3 has 17 amino acids. CDR3 DNA: TGTGCCGGCAGCTTAGAGGGCGGCGCATGGCGCACCGGGGAGCTGTTTTTT. Residues: CAGSLEGGAWRTGELFF. The whole variable domain, filled in from reference TRBV7-6 and TRBJ2-2, reads GAGVSQSPRYKVTKRGQDVALRCDPISGHVSLYWYRQALGQGPEFLTYFNYEAQQDKSGLPNDRFSAERPEGSISTLTIQRTEQRDSAMYRCAGSLEGGAWRTGELFFGEGSRLTVL.

There are many counts of this clonotype. The CDR3 sequence is CASSLSQVEGYTF. CDR3 nucleotides: TGTGCCAGCAGTTTGTCCCAGGTCGAGGGCTACACCTTC. This chain connects TRBV12-3 or TRBV12-4 to TRBJ1-2; D is undetermined. The CDR3 covers 13 residues. V lost 3 bases and J 8 bases, leaving 13 bases between the germline ends.

The J gene is TRBJ1-4, the V gene TRBV2; no firm D call. The CDR3 has 12 residues. Trimming removed 6 bases from V and 8 bases from J, with 10 bases in between. CDR1 is SNHLY, CDR2 FYNNEI, per germline. The CDR3 loop reads CASRSTHEKLFF. The CDR3 DNA reads as TGTGCCAGCAGATCGACACACGAAAAACTGTTTTTT. The entire variable domain, with the rest obtained from reference TRBV2 and TRBJ1-4, is as follows: EPEVTQTPSHQVTQMGQEVILRCVPISNHLYFYWYRQILGQKVEFLVSFYNNEISEKSEIFDDQFSVERPDGSNFTLKIRSTKLEDSAMYFCASRSTHEKLFFGSGTQLSVL.

V gene TRBV10-3 combines with J gene TRBJ1-5; 7 positions agree with TRBD1. Germline CDR1 reads ENHRY; CDR2 reads SYGVKD. This CDR3 has 15 amino acids. V shed 10 bases, J shed 3 bases, and the junction held 12 bases outside the gene matches. For the CDR3, the DNA is TGTGCCACCGACCACGGGGACAGCCCCAATCAGCCCCAGCATTTT. Amino acid sequence: CATDHGDSPNQPQHF.

Many counts were recorded for this clonotype. V usage is TRBV10-3 and J usage is TRBJ2-6; 11 nucleotides agree with TRBD1. The CDR3 has 18 amino acids. Trimming cost V 6 bases and J 3 bases; bases outside gene matches: 10. Germline V gives CDR1 ENHRY, CDR2 SYGVKD. The CDR3 sequence is CAIRDWTGGKGGANVLTF. The CDR3 nucleotides are TGTGCCATCAGGGACTGGACAGGGGGCAAGGGTGGGGCCAACGTCCTGACTTTC.

At least ten counts were recorded for this clonotype. The V call is TRBV7-9, the J call TRBJ1-1; the D is unclear. The germline gives CDR1 SEHNR, CDR2 FQNEAQ (reference sequence). V shed 3 bases and J shed 2 bases, with 13 bases lying between them. This CDR3 region has 15 residues. The CDR3 DNA sequence: TGTGCCAGCAGCTTGGAGGGTATTCCCAACACTGAAGCTTTCTTT. Translation: CASSLEGIPNTEAFF.

This chain links TRBV7-2 with TRBJ2-7, with 10 positions matching TRBD2. This CDR3 comprises 14 residues. From germline, CDR1 is SGHTA and CDR2 FQGNSA. With V trimmed by 8 bases and J by 5 bases, 9 bases remained unmatched. CDR3 sequence (DNA): TGTGCCAGCTCACCAGGAGCGGGGGGGCACGAGCAGTACTTC. It translates to CASSPGAGGHEQYF.

The chain joins TRBV27 to TRBJ1-2; 10 bases are shared with TRBD1. Trimming took 5 bases from V and 5 from J; bases not matched to a gene: 5. CDR3 length: 14 amino acids. The germline V gene encodes CDR1 MNHEY and CDR2 SMNVEV (reference sequence). This chain's CDR3 is CASSPGQGTYGYTF. The CDR3 DNA is TGTGCCAGCAGTCCGGGACAGGGGACTTATGGCTACACCTTC.

The J gene is TRBJ1-1, the V gene TRBV7-9; possible D gene TRBD1, 5 bases. Trimming pared 5 bases from V and 10 bases from J, leaving 14 bases between. This CDR3 contains 12 residues. The germline gives CDR1 SEHNR, CDR2 FQNEAQ (reference sequence). DNA for the CDR3: TGTGCCAGCAGCCCCGGAATAGGGGTAGCTTTCTTT. The encoded protein is CASSPGIGVAFF.

This clonotype has a handful of counts. One end of the junction varies from germline; a read error may be responsible. The rearrangement joins TRBV9 to TRBJ1-2; 7 nucleotides agree with TRBD1. There are 16 residues in the CDR3. Germline V gene lookup returns CDR1 SGDLS and CDR2 YYNGEE. DNA of the CDR3: TGTGCCATCAGCGTAGCCCAACAGGGGTCCGAGAATGGCTACACCTTC. Its translation is CAISVAQQGSENGYTF.

The chain joins TRBV10-2 to TRBJ1-1; TRBD1 aligns across 7 bases. V was clipped by 7 bases and J by 6 bases; unmatched bases: 17. The CDR3 is 16 amino acids. Germline V CDR1 and CDR2: WSHSY, SAAADI. The CDR3 region has the DNA TGCGCCAGCAAAAAGGTCCGGACAGGAGGGAAGGCTGAAGCTTTCTTT. Its translation is CASKKVRTGGKAEAFF.

This clonotype was seen repeatedly, ten times or more. The V call is TRBV9, the J call TRBJ1-1; 9 bases align to TRBD1. The V gene's germline CDR1 is SGDLS and CDR2 YYNGEE. V lost 4 bases and J lost 1; bases outside the gene matches: 8. The CDR3 runs to 16 residues. In nucleotides, the CDR3 is TGTGCCAGCAGCCGTGGACAGGGGCCATGGAACACTGAAGCTTTCTTT. It encodes CASSRGQGPWNTEAFF.

Turning to this clonotype: This may be a read error: a much more frequent sequence differs by one nucleotide. The chain employs TRBV15 and TRBJ2-7, with TRBD1 matching over 8 bases. This CDR3 is built from 19 residues. The germline V gene encodes CDR1 LNHNV and CDR2 YYDKDF (reference sequence). The CDR3 region is CATGRKRASGQATGYEQYF. CDR3 in DNA: TGTGCCACCGGCAGAAAGCGCGCTTCGGGACAGGCGACGGGTTACGAGCAGTACTTC.

This clonotype was observed at least ten times. The CDR3 reads CASSKTGGDQPQHF. In DNA, the CDR3 is TGTGCCAGTAGCAAGACAGGGGGCGATCAGCCCCAGCATTTT. The chain uses TRBV19 and TRBJ1-5, with 10 bases fitting TRBD1. The germline V gene encodes CDR1 LNHDA and CDR2 SQIVND (reference sequence). The CDR3 runs to 14 residues. Trimming took 6 bases from V and 5 from J; bases not matched to a gene: 4.

The CDR3 DNA reads as TGTGCCAGCAGCGCGACAGGGGGGATTGATTCACCCCTCCACTTT. Amino acid sequence: CASSATGGIDSPLHF. The chain recombines TRBV9 with TRBJ1-6, with TRBD1 matching over 9 bases. The length of the CDR3 is 15 residues. V dropped 3 bases and J dropped 8; count of bases not matched to a gene: 6. Germline V CDR1 and CDR2: SGDLS, YYNGEE.

This clonotype came up many times. A junction end diverges from the germline sequence, so it may reflect a read error. The chain uses TRBV5-1 and TRBJ1-1, with a possible D match to TRBD1 (6 bases). The germline CDR1 and CDR2 sequences are SGHRS and YFSETQ. CDR3 size: 13 residues. The CDR3 protein is CASSFRGNTEAFF. CDR3 coding DNA: TGTGCCAGCAGTTTCAGGGGAAACACTGAAGCTTTCTTT.

The chain uses TRBV25-1 and TRBJ2-7, with TRBD1 matching 7 bases. Germline CDR1 MGHDK, CDR2 SYGVNS. The ends lost 5 bases at V and 2 bases at J; junction bases unmatched: 15. CDR3 size: 17 residues. CDR3 in DNA: TGTGCCAGCAGTCCGCTCGACGACAGGGATCGTACCTACGAGCAGTACTTC. It is translated as CASSPLDDRDRTYEQYF.